A selection of T cell receptor beta chains follows, all from one sample in a study of T-cell reconstitution after alpha-beta-depleted transplantation in children. MiXCR, run by TCRdb on the PCR reads, gives a single entry per CDR3 protein. The table lists about 100,000 distinct CDR3 sequences, 5% to 7% of them singletons. The material was PBMCs, mostly from graft donor cells, obtained 360 days after TCRalphabeta/CD19-depleted stem cell transplant. These receptor sequences come from a male patient between 2 and 15 years old who had a stem cell transplant for acute lymphoblastic leukemia, so the T cells may come from the graft donor. The conserved cysteine and the conserved F or W are not part of the CDR3 here. Fields, in order: CDR3 protein, CDR3 length, V gene.

CDR3: ASSSGLAGGTYEQY
length: 14
V: TRBV7-9

CDR3: TCSWGGPGTDTQY
length: 13
V: TRBV12-3/TRBV12-4

CDR3: ASRRKLIATNEKLF
length: 14
V: TRBV6-5

CDR3: ASSSHRAVQPQH
length: 12
V: TRBV28

CDR3: ASIEAGGLTDTQY
length: 13
V: TRBV11-2

CDR3: ASSPGMGIYGYT
length: 12
V: TRBV12-3/TRBV12-4

CDR3: ASSSLTGVHNEQF
length: 13
V: TRBV7-9

CDR3: ASSLAWTGMNEKLF
length: 14
V: TRBV7-6

CDR3: ASSYSVGTEFTYEQY
length: 15
V: TRBV6-5

CDR3: ASSQDRVA
length: 8
V: TRBV4-2

CDR3: ASSQVRDSGANVLT
length: 14
V: TRBV4-1